A single T cell receptor (beta chain) is shown here with its context. The antigen remains unidentified. Libraries for TCR beta were made by quantitative 5'-RACE with molecular barcodes. MiXCR was run by TCRdb on the 5' RACE reads, yielding one entry per CDR3 protein. The data contain 250,000 to 300,000 distinct CDR3 sequences, roughly 20% of them singletons. This entry comes from a study of CD8 T cells in ankylosing spondylitis. The study's findings and limits: Relatively rare in peripheral blood, disease-linked clones were also CD8+. A motif in TCR beta, a set of 8 or 9 highly homologous variants, appeared characteristic of ankylosing spondylitis blood. From matched ankylosing spondylitis synovial fluid, disease-linked clones were reportedly recovered at significantly enriched levels.

V was cut by 4 bases and J by 5 bases, with 15 bases left in between. The CDR3 totals 14 residues. CDR1 and CDR2 (germline): SGHKS, YYEKEE (reference sequence). The receptor comes from a male donor with ankylosing spondylitis or in good health (not recorded which). The specimen was blood, either unsorted or a sorted T cell fraction (not recorded which). The chain carries TRBV5-5 and TRBJ2-5; D might be TRBD1 (6 bases). CDR3 amino acids: CASSRSTGWETQYF. The CDR3 DNA is TGTGCCAGCAGCCGATCGACAGGATGGGAGACCCAGTACTTC.